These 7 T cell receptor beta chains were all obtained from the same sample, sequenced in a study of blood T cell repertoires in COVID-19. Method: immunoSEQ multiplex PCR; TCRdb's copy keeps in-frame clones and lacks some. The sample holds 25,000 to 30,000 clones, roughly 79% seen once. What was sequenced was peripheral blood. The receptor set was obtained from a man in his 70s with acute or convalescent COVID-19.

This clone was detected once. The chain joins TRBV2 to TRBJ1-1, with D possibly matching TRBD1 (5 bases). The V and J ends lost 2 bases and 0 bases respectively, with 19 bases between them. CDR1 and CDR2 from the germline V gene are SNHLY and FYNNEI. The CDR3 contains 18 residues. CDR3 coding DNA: TGTGCCAGCAGTGAAAGGGGCAGTCGCCCATCCATGAACACTGAAGCTTTCTTT. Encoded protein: CASSERGSRPSMNTEAFF.

CDR3 nucleotide sequence: TGTGCCAGCAGTCGCGGGTTAGCGGACTACACCGGGGAGCTGTTTTTT. Protein sequence: CASSRGLADYTGELFF. V is TRBV6-2 or TRBV6-3 and J is TRBJ2-2; D possibly corresponds to TRBD2 (6 bases). Trimming shortened V by 5 bases and J by 3 bases, and 16 bases separated the two germline ends. CDR1 is MNHEY and CDR2 is SVGEGT in the germline V gene. This CDR3 is 16 amino acids long.

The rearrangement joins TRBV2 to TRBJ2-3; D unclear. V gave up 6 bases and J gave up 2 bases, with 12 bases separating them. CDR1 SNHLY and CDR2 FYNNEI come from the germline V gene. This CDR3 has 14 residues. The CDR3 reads CASRWLLYTDTQYF. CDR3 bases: TGTGCCAGCAGGTGGCTGTTGTACACAGATACGCAGTATTTT.

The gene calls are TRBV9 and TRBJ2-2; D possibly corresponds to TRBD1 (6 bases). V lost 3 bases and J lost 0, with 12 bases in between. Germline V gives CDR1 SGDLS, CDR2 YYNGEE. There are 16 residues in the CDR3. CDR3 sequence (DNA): TGTGCCAGCAGCGAGGGGGTGGCCACGAACACCGGGGAGCTGTTTTTT. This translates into CASSEGVATNTGELFF. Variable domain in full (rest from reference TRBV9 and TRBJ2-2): DSGVTQTPKHLITATGQRVTLRCSPRSGDLSVYWYQQSLDQGLQFLIQYYNGEERAKGNILERFSAQQFPDLHSELNLSSLELGDSALYFCASSEGVATNTGELFFGEGSRLTVL.

The CDR3 DNA follows: TGCAGTGCTAGTCAACAGGGTTGGTCACCCCTCCACTTT. It specifies CSASQQGWSPLHF. The rearrangement uses TRBV20-1 and TRBJ1-6, with a possible D match to TRBD1 (6 bases). The V end lost 3 bases, the J end lost 10 bases, and 13 bases lay between the germline ends. This CDR3 is 13 amino acids long. Germline-derived CDR1 and CDR2 are DFQATT and SNEGSKA (reference sequence).

CDR3 DNA: TGTGCCTGGAGCGTACCAGGTGAAAAACTGTTTTTT. Translating it yields CAWSVPGEKLFF. This rearrangement joins TRBV30 to TRBJ1-4; the D is unclear. This CDR3 is built from 12 residues. Trimming took 3 bases from V and 7 from J, leaving 9 bases between them. Germline-derived CDR1 and CDR2 are GTSNPN and SVGIG (reference sequence).

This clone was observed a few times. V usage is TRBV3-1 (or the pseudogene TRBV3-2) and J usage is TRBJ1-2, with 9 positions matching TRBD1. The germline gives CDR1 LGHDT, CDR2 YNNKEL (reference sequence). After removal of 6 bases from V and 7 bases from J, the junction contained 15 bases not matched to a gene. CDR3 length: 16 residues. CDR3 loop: CASSPGTGIGQGGYTF. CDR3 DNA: TGTGCCAGCAGTCCCGGGACAGGGATTGGCCAGGGTGGCTACACCTTC.